The 11 T cell receptor beta chains below were found in one sample sequenced in a study of neurological immune-mediated disorders. From the 5' RACE reads, TCRdb called clonotypes with MiXCR, one entry per CDR3 protein. This table has some 66,000 distinct CDR3 sequences, 3.5% to 5.5% appearing once. Sequenced material: PBMCs. These receptors all stem from a man aged 25 to 45 with multiple sclerosis.

On this clonotype: A much larger clone differs by one base, so this may be a read error. The gene calls are TRBV29-1 and TRBJ1-1; D not certain. With 5 bases removed from V and 4 bases from J, the gap between germline ends came to 14 bases. The length of the CDR3 is 13 residues. Germline CDR1 is SQVTM and CDR2 is ANQGSEA. The CDR3 here is CSVPRETITEAFF. Written as DNA, the CDR3 is TGCAGCGTTCCTCGGGAAACAATCACTGAAGCTTTCTTT.

This clonotype occurred many times. DNA for the CDR3: TGCGCCAGCAGCCAGACAGGGATTTATGAGCAGTTCTTC. Its protein product is CASSQTGIYEQFF. The chain joins TRBV4-1 to TRBJ2-1, with TRBD1 matching 7 bases. V lost 3 bases to trimming and J lost 8 bases; unmatched junction nucleotides: 4. Germline V gives CDR1 MGHRA, CDR2 YSYEKL. The CDR3 has 13 residues.

This clonotype was found many times. The J gene is TRBJ1-1, the V gene TRBV4-1; D is possibly TRBD1 (5 bases). Trimming removed 4 bases from V and 11 bases from J, with 20 bases in between. This CDR3 is 14 amino acids long. Germline V CDR1 and CDR2: MGHRA, YSYEKL. CDR3 in DNA: TGCGCCAGCAGCCCTCCCCTCGGGGGGTCAGGGGCTTTCTTT. Amino acid sequence: CASSPPLGGSGAFF.

There are many counts of this clonotype. V is TRBV12-3 or TRBV12-4 and J is TRBJ1-5; 8 bases are a match to TRBD1. After removal of 5 bases from V and 4 bases from J, the junction contained 1 base not matched to a gene. This CDR3 contains 13 residues. The CDR3 DNA sequence: TGTGCCAGCAGTGACAGGGGAAATCAGCCCCAGCATTTT. It codes for CASSDRGNQPQHF.

This clonotype was seen many times. This chain uses TRBV20-1 with TRBJ1-5; D gene unclear. The CDR3 sequence is 13 residues long. V shed 4 bases and J shed 0 bases, with 7 bases lying between them. Germline CDR1 and CDR2: DFQATT and SNEGSKA (reference sequence). The CDR3 DNA follows: TGCAGTGCTATTTTTGGTAGCAATCAGCCCCAGCATTTT. Its protein is CSAIFGSNQPQHF.

This clonotype was observed a few times. The CDR3 nucleotides read TGTGCCAGCTCACCAGGGACAGGGGGAAATGAAAAACTGTTTTTT. Translating it yields CASSPGTGGNEKLFF. This chain links TRBV18 with TRBJ1-4, with 11 bases that match TRBD1. V lost 2 bases to trimming and J lost 5 bases; unmatched junction nucleotides: 1. The CDR3 is 15 residues long. Germline-derived CDR1 and CDR2 are KGHSH and LQKENI.

In this sample, this clonotype turned up many times. V gene TRBV4-1 combines with J gene TRBJ2-2, with TRBD1 matching 10 bases. From germline, CDR1 is MGHRA and CDR2 YSYEKL. V shed 1 base and J 3 bases; nucleotides not matched to a gene: 5. CDR3 length: 17 amino acids. As DNA, the CDR3 is TGCGCCAGCAGCCAAGCCCAGGGACAGGGGTACACCGGGGAGCTGTTTTTT. It yields the protein CASSQAQGQGYTGELFF.

The gene calls are TRBV20-1 and TRBJ2-7; 8 bases are shared with TRBD1. Germline CDR1 reads DFQATT; CDR2 reads SNEGSKA (reference sequence). After removal of 2 bases from V and 6 bases from J, the junction contained 9 bases not matched to a gene. CDR3 length: 14 residues. The CDR3 DNA follows: TGCAGTGCTAGACAGCCACAGGGGGTGGGCGAGCAGTACTTC. Its protein product is CSARQPQGVGEQYF.

This clonotype appeared many times. The rearrangement joins TRBV7-3 to TRBJ1-1, with a weak D call TRBD1 (6 bases). This CDR3 has 16 residues. Germline CDR1 and CDR2: SGHTA and FQGTGA. V lost 5 bases, J lost 1 base, and 17 bases lay in between. The CDR3 nucleotides read TGTGCCAGCAGCCCACAAACCGCAGGGGCGAACACTGAAGCTTTCTTT. It translates to CASSPQTAGANTEAFF.

This clonotype was recorded at least ten times. This chain joins TRBV5-1 and TRBJ2-2; 7 bases align to TRBD1. Germline V gene data show CDR1 as SGHRS and CDR2 as YFSETQ. There are 17 residues in the CDR3. V lost 3 bases to trimming and J lost 6 bases; unmatched junction nucleotides: 14. As DNA, the CDR3 is TGCGCCAGCAGCTCGGGCGACAGGGTACTTATTGCCGGGGAGCTGTTTTTT. This gives the protein CASSSGDRVLIAGELFF.

On this clonotype: This sequence may be a read error, since a much larger clone differs from it by one base. The chain combines TRBV20-1 with TRBJ1-1; D is possibly TRBD1 (5 bases). The germline gives CDR1 DFQATT, CDR2 SNEGSKA (reference sequence). The CDR3 sequence is 14 residues long. Deletions cut 1 base from V and 6 bases from J, with 15 bases between. CDR3 in amino acids: CSARVGGTHAEAFF. The CDR3 DNA reads TGCAGTGCTAGAGTTGGAGGGACTCACGCTGAAGCTTTCTTT.